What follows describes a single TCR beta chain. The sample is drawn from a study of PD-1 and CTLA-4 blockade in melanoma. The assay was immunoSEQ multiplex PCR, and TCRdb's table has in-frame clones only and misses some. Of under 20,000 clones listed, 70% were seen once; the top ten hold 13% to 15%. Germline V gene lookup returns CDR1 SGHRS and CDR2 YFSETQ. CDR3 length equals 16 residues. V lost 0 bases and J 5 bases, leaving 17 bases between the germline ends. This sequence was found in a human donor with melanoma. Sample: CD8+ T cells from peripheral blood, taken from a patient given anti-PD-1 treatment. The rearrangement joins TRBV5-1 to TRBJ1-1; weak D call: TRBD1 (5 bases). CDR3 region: CASSLAQGFMVTEAFF. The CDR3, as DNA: TGCGCCAGCAGCTTGGCCCAGGGCTTCATGGTGACTGAAGCTTTCTTT. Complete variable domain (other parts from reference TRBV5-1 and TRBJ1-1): KAGVTQTPRYLIKTRGQQVTLSCSPISGHRSVSWYQQTPGQGLQFLFEYFSETQRNKGNFPGRFSGRQFSNSRSEMNVSTLELGDSALYLCASSLAQGFMVTEAFFGQGTRLTVV.